The T cell receptor beta chain under discussion was sequenced for a study of T cells after yellow fever vaccination. This clonotype was detected a few times. This CDR3 is built from 13 residues. V was trimmed by 6 bases and J by 11 bases, leaving 19 bases between them. Germline V gene lookup returns CDR1 MNHEY and CDR2 SVGEGT. Each CDR3 protein gets one entry after TCRdb re-called the 5' RACE reads with MiXCR. The sample lists about 340,000 distinct CDR3 sequences, 8% to 10% occurring once. The chain uses TRBV6-2 or TRBV6-3 and TRBJ1-1; D not certain. The source was PBMCs, collected on the day of the first yellow fever vaccination. This TCR derives from a man in his late teens or twenties who received the YFV17D yellow fever vaccine. CDR3 in DNA: TGTGCCAGCAGCCTAGGCCCCCTCGGAGGGGCTTTCTTT. This gives the protein CASSLGPLGGAFF.